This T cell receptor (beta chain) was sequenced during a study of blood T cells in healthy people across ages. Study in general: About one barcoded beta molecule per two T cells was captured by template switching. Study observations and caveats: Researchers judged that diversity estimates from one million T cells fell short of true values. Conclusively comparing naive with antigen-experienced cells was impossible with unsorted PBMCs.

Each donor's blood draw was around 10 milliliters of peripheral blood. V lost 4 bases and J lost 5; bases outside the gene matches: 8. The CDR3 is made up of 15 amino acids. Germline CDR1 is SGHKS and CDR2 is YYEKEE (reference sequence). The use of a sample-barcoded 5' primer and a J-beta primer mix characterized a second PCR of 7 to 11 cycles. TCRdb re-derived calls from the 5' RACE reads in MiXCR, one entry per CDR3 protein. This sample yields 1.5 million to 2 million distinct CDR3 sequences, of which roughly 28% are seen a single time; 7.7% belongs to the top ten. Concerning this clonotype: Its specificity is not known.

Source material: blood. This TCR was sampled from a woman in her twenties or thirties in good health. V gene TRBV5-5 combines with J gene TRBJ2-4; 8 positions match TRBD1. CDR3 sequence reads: CASSTLDRVQNIQYF. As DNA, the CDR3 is TGTGCCAGCAGCACCCTGGACAGGGTTCAAAACATTCAGTACTTC.